The 4 T cell receptor beta chains below come from one sample, sequenced in a study of ipilimumab plus nivolumab after autologous stem cell transplantation (dated by TCRdb to the early 2020s). The protocol used for the library was the immunoSEQ multiplex PCR assay. This is the immuneACCESS table as TCRdb keeps it, with only in-frame sequences that have V and J called. A part of the clones is gone; compared with another copy, unresolved V genes explain less than half, and the rest is unexplained. Present in this sample are some 40,000 clones, 85% to 95% of which were seen just once. Roughly 0.9% of the sample comes from the top ten. Sequenced material: PBMCs, taken in a trial of ipilimumab plus nivolumab as post-transplant consolidation. The source is a male donor with multiple myeloma.

V usage is TRBV6-6 and J usage is TRBJ2-5; 7 bases are shared with TRBD2. The CDR3 consists of 14 residues. Trimming removed 7 bases from V and 0 bases from J; junction bases left unmatched: 5. CDR1 is MNHNY and CDR2 is SVGAGI in the germline V gene (reference sequence). DNA for the CDR3: TGTGCCAGCACTCGGGGACTACACCAAGAGACCCAGTACTTC. It specifies CASTRGLHQETQYF.

The V call is TRBV14, the J call TRBJ2-5, with D tentatively TRBD1 (6 bases). V lost 5 bases, J lost 5 bases, and 18 bases lay in between. CDR1 is SGHDN, CDR2 FVKESK, per germline. This CDR3 region has 15 residues. The CDR3, as DNA: TGTGCCAGCAGCAACACCACAGGGTCAGACGAGACCCAGTACTTC. Amino acids: CASSNTTGSDETQYF.

This sequence joins TRBV4-3 and TRBJ1-6; 9 bases line up with TRBD1. V was pared by 4 bases and J by 9 bases, with 7 bases of the junction left unmatched. This CDR3 is built from 15 residues. Per germline, CDR1 LGHNA and CDR2 YSLEER. The CDR3 coding sequence is TGCGCCAGCAGCCTCAACAGGGGGCGTATTTCACCCCTCCACTTT. This translates into CASSLNRGRISPLHF.

This chain joins TRBV9 and TRBJ2-7; 13 nucleotides line up with TRBD2. The CDR3 extends over 15 amino acids. Trimming cost V 0 bases and J 3 bases; bases outside gene matches: 0. Germline V gene sequence: CDR1 SGDLS, CDR2 YYNGEE. The CDR3 protein is CASSVGTSGSYEQYF. CDR3 coding DNA: TGTGCCAGCAGCGTAGGGACTAGCGGGAGCTACGAGCAGTACTTC. Combining the CDR3 with reference TRBV9 and TRBJ2-7 gives the whole variable domain DSGVTQTPKHLITATGQRVTLRCSPRSGDLSVYWYQQSLDQGLQFLIQYYNGEERAKGNILERFSAQQFPDLHSELNLSSLELGDSALYFCASSVGTSGSYEQYFGPGTRLTVT.